These T cell receptor beta chains were read from a single sample in a study of shared clonotypes between healthy human individuals. Here immunoSEQ multiplex PCR was the method, and the copy in TCRdb shows in-frame clones only, minus some. The repertoire holds fewer than 850,000 clones, with approximately 97% as singletons. Sequencing was done on a sample of naive CD8+ T cells sorted from blood. The receptors stem from a man aged 30-40 years in good health. CDR3s include the opening cysteine and the closing phenylalanine or tryptophan. D genes are given only for firm matches.

CDR3nt,CDR3aa,j_gene,len,v_gene,d_gene
TGTGCCAGCAGCTCCAGGACAGGCGTACAAGAGACCCAGTACTTC,CASSSRTGVQETQYF,TRBJ2-5,15,TRBV7-9,TRBD1
TGTGCCAGCAGCTTATTCGTGACTGGCGAGCAGTTCTTC,CASSLFVTGEQFF,TRBJ2-1,13,TRBV7-3,NA
TGTGCCAGCAGCTCGCGGGGGAGCCAGCCCCAGCATTTT,CASSSRGSQPQHF,TRBJ1-5,13,TRBV13,NA
TGTGCCAGCAGTCGACAGCTGGGCAATCAGCCCCAGCATTTT,CASSRQLGNQPQHF,TRBJ1-5,14,TRBV27,NA
TGCAGCGTTGAGGGTGGGGTTCCCTACGAGCAGTACTTC,CSVEGGVPYEQYF,TRBJ2-7,13,TRBV29-1,NA
TGTGCCAGCAGCGACAGGGGGCGCATAACTAATGAGCAGTTCTTC,CASSDRGRITNEQFF,TRBJ2-1,15,TRBV28,TRBD1
TGTGCCAGCAGGCCAGGGCAGGCCGCCTACGAGCAGTACTTC,CASRPGQAAYEQYF,TRBJ2-7,14,TRBV21-1,NA
TGTGCCACCAGCAGAGATAGGGGCAGCAATCAGCCCCAGCATTTT,CATSRDRGSNQPQHF,TRBJ1-5,15,TRBV15,NA
TGTGCAAGTCGTCGTACGGGACGGGATTCTGGGGCCAACGTCCTGACTTTC,CASRRTGRDSGANVLTF,TRBJ2-6,17,TRBV12-2,NA
TGTGCCAGCAGCGGTAATCCCGGGACAGGGAGAACCTACGAGCAGTACTTC,CASSGNPGTGRTYEQYF,TRBJ2-7,17,TRBV9,TRBD1
TGTGCCAGCAGAGGACAGGGAAACAATGAGCAGTTCTTC,CASRGQGNNEQFF,TRBJ2-1,13,TRBV7-9,TRBD1
TGTGCCAGCAGCTTCTCCGGGACAGATCAATACGAGCAGTACTTC,CASSFSGTDQYEQYF,TRBJ2-7,15,TRBV7-9,TRBD1
TGTGCCAGCAGCTTGGGATGGGGCACAGATACGCAGTATTTT,CASSLGWGTDTQYF,TRBJ2-3,14,TRBV7-9,NA